This passage covers 2 T cell receptor beta chains from one sample sequenced in a study of shared clonotypes between healthy human individuals. The data were produced by immunoSEQ multiplex PCR, yet TCRdb's version contains in-frame clones alone and is incomplete. The data contain hundreds of thousands of clones, around 79% of them seen just once; the ten biggest clones take up less than 15%. Material for sequencing was PBMCs. These receptors came from a woman in her forties in good health. Some clones in this sample may be carry-over from other donors' samples.

As to this clone: The same CDR3 can be traced to other DNA sequences in this sample. The rearrangement uses TRBV7-9 and TRBJ2-3, with a weak D call TRBD1 (6 bases). Germline V lookup: CDR1 SEHNR, CDR2 FQNEAQ (reference sequence). Trimming removed 1 base at V and 1 base at J, with 6 bases between. The CDR3 sequence is 14 residues long. The CDR3 sequence: CASSLGQGTDTQYF. CDR3 nucleotide sequence: TGTGCCAGCAGCTTAGGACAGGGCACAGATACGCAGTATTTT.

This sequence joins TRBV4-2 and TRBJ1-2; D is ambiguous. The CDR3 covers 14 residues. V lost 0 bases and J 3 bases, leaving 8 bases between the germline ends. The germline V gene has CDR1 LGHNA and CDR2 YNFKEQ. The CDR3 nucleotides are TGTGCCAGCAGCCAAGATTTCGGGGACTATGGCTACACCTTC. Its translation: CASSQDFGDYGYTF.